One sample yielded the 20 T cell receptor beta chains listed below, sequenced in a study of shared clonotypes between healthy human individuals. CD8 cells classed as naive were CD45RO-negative and positively selected for CCR7, excluding terminally differentiated effector memory CD45RA+ cells. Some clones are missing from TCRdb's copy, which holds only in-frame ones; the method was immunoSEQ multiplex PCR. The sample has hundreds of thousands of clones, 80% to 95% seen once; the top ten hold less than 25%. The sequencing sample was made of naive CD8+ T cells sorted from blood. The source of these receptors is a man under 40 in good health.

This clone was detected once. The rearrangement links TRBV5-1 to TRBJ2-3, with 8 bases fitting TRBD2. This CDR3 region has 16 residues. V was pared by 7 bases and J by 4 bases, with 14 bases of the junction left unmatched. Germline assignment: CDR1 SGHRS and CDR2 YFSETQ. CDR3 sequence: CASRRGGSLRADTQYF. The CDR3 coding sequence is TGCGCCAGCCGTCGGGGGGGAAGCCTTCGCGCAGATACGCAGTATTTT.

Here the CDR3 reads CASSLRAADEQFF. The CDR3 bases are TGTGCCAGCAGCTTGAGGGCCGCGGATGAGCAGTTCTTC. The rearrangement joins TRBV5-4 to TRBJ2-1; D gene uncertain. Germline V gene sequence: CDR1 SGHNT, CDR2 YYREEE (reference sequence). The CDR3 loop spans 13 amino acids. V was trimmed by 1 base and J by 8 bases, leaving 10 bases between them.

This clone was counted a few times. The chain joins TRBV2 to TRBJ1-5; D uncertain. Trimming pared 3 bases from V and 2 bases from J, leaving 5 bases between. In germline, CDR1 is SNHLY, CDR2 FYNNEI. The CDR3 contains 13 residues. The CDR3 loop reads CASSDWGNQPQHF. For the CDR3, the DNA is TGTGCCAGCAGTGACTGGGGCAATCAGCCCCAGCATTTT.

Here the CDR3 DNA reads TGTGCCAGCAGCCAGGACCGGGACAGCTTGTTGTTCTCCTCCTACGAGCAGTACTTC. It encodes CASSQDRDSLLFSSYEQYF. V usage is TRBV11-2 and J usage is TRBJ2-7; 7 bases fit TRBD1. With V trimmed by 5 bases and J by 0 bases, 19 bases remained unmatched. CDR3 length: 19 amino acids. From germline, CDR1 is SGHAT and CDR2 FQNNGV.

The chain has TRBV15 and TRBJ2-2; D gene unclear. Trimming removed 1 base from V and 6 bases from J, with 12 bases in between. CDR1 LNHNV and CDR2 YYDKDF come from the germline V gene (reference sequence). This CDR3 is 15 amino acids long. The CDR3 region has the DNA TGTGCCACCAGCAGAGCGGAAGGGTCGGCCGGGGAGCTGTTTTTT. Translation gives CATSRAEGSAGELFF.

This chain joins TRBV7-3 and TRBJ2-7; D uncertain. Trimming pared 3 bases from V and 5 bases from J, leaving 11 bases between. This CDR3 spans 13 amino acids. CDR1 SGHTA and CDR2 FQGTGA come from the germline V gene. CDR3 DNA sequence: TGTGCCAGCAGCTTTGACACTTTCCACGAGCAGTACTTC. Protein product: CASSFDTFHEQYF.

The chain recombines TRBV28 with TRBJ1-5; the D gene is possibly TRBD1 (5 bases). Germline V gene lookup returns CDR1 MDHEN and CDR2 SYDVKM. The CDR3 sequence is 16 residues long. V was trimmed by 3 bases and J by 2 bases, leaving 14 bases between them. The CDR3, as DNA: TGTGCCAGCAGTTTTGGAGGGGACGTGGGCAATCAGCCCCAGCATTTT. Translation gives CASSFGGDVGNQPQHF.

The rearrangement joins TRBV2 to TRBJ1-1; D remains ambiguous. The CDR3 contains 11 residues. Germline V gene sequence: CDR1 SNHLY, CDR2 FYNNEI. The germline V and J ends were trimmed by 7 bases and 3 bases, with 6 bases remaining between them. The CDR3 DNA is TGTGCCAGCAAACGCTACACTGAAGCTTTCTTT. Amino acids: CASKRYTEAFF.

The gene calls are TRBV29-1 and TRBJ2-7; D remains unclear. Trimming left V 3 bases short and J 3 bases short, with 9 bases between. The CDR3 covers 12 residues. Per germline, CDR1 SQVTM and CDR2 ANQGSEA. As DNA, the CDR3 is TGCAGCGTTGAGTTTGAGAGCTACGAGCAGTACTTC. This encodes CSVEFESYEQYF.

This clone occurred once. The CDR3 is CASSEGTGSSRPQYF. The CDR3 coding sequence is TGCGCCAGCAGTGAAGGGACAGGGAGCTCCAGGCCGCAGTATTTT. V usage is TRBV10-1 and J usage is TRBJ2-3; TRBD1 matches at 9 bases. In germline, CDR1 is WNHNN, CDR2 SYGVQD (reference sequence). V dropped 3 bases and J dropped 10; count of bases not matched to a gene: 11. This CDR3 spans 15 amino acids.

In DNA, the CDR3 is TGTGCCTCAGACCAGGGACAGGGTCTCAACGAGCAGTACTTC. It is translated as CASDQGQGLNEQYF. V and J are TRBV19 and TRBJ2-7; 9 nucleotides align to TRBD1. CDR1 LNHDA and CDR2 SQIVND come from the germline V gene (reference sequence). The CDR3 runs 14 residues. J gave up 5 bases and V 11 bases, and 13 bases lay outside the gene matches.

The chain links TRBV19 to TRBJ2-5; D is unresolved. The CDR3 consists of 13 residues. V shed 5 bases and J shed 0 bases, with 7 bases lying between them. The germline V gene has CDR1 LNHDA and CDR2 SQIVND (reference sequence). Here the CDR3 reads CASSEQYQETQYF. CDR3 bases: TGTGCCAGTAGTGAGCAGTACCAAGAGACCCAGTACTTC.

The chain is built from TRBV11-3 and TRBJ2-3; D call uncertain. The CDR3 is 17 residues long. The germline V gene has CDR1 SGHNT and CDR2 YENEEA. Between the trimmed V and J ends, which lost 1 base and 4 bases, there was a span of 18 bases. For the CDR3, the DNA is TGTGCCAGCAGCTTAGGTGTGGTGGCAGGAGAGGCAGATACGCAGTATTTT. Translation gives CASSLGVVAGEADTQYF.

The rearrangement joins TRBV7-9 to TRBJ1-1; D is undetermined. The CDR3 spans 13 residues. V lost 2 bases and J lost 8, with 12 bases in between. Germline loops: CDR1 SEHNR, CDR2 FQNEAQ (reference sequence). In nucleotides, the CDR3 is TGTGCCAGCAGCTTACCCACAACACAAGAAGCTTTCTTT. It specifies CASSLPTTQEAFF.

This clone was detected only once. Other DNA sequences within the sample encode an identical CDR3. The chain couples TRBV5-1 to TRBJ2-7, with 8 bases aligning to TRBD1. The CDR3 is made up of 14 amino acids. J gave up 3 bases and V 0 bases, and 2 bases lay outside the gene matches. CDR1 and CDR2 (germline): SGHRS, YFSETQ. The CDR3 loop reads CASSLGQGSYEQYF. In DNA form, the CDR3 reads TGCGCCAGCAGCTTGGGACAGGGGAGCTACGAGCAGTACTTC.

The CDR3 coding sequence is TGCGCCAGGAGATGGGAGGGCGGGGACACCGGGGAGCTGTTTTTT. Translated: CARRWEGGDTGELFF. The genes are TRBV10-1 and TRBJ2-2, with 7 bases lining up with TRBD2. CDR3 length: 15 residues. CDR1 is WNHNN, CDR2 SYGVQD, per germline (reference sequence). The V gene end was trimmed by 9 bases and the J gene end by 3 bases; junction bases not matched to a gene: 10.

The chain recombines TRBV5-8 with TRBJ1-1; D not resolved. Germline V gene lookup returns CDR1 SGHTS and CDR2 YDEGEE. V lost 3 bases, J lost 1 base, and 10 bases lay in between. This CDR3 is 14 amino acids long. The CDR3 spells CASSSLAGNTEAFF. The CDR3 DNA follows: TGTGCCAGCAGCTCCTTGGCGGGGAACACTGAAGCTTTCTTT.

The chain uses TRBV4-3 and TRBJ2-1; possible D gene TRBD2, 6 bases. The ends were cut back, 1 base at V and 10 bases at J, with 11 bases in the middle. Germline V lookup: CDR1 LGHNA, CDR2 YSLEER. The CDR3 covers 13 residues. The CDR3 sequence: CASSQGLVGEQFF. The CDR3 DNA sequence: TGCGCCAGCAGCCAAGGACTAGTTGGCGAGCAGTTCTTC.

The chain employs TRBV7-9 and TRBJ1-2; weak D call: TRBD1 (5 bases). Between the trimmed V and J ends, which lost 3 bases and 8 bases, there was a span of 19 bases. The CDR3 spans 15 residues. CDR1 and CDR2 from the germline V gene are SEHNR and FQNEAQ (reference sequence). This chain's CDR3 is CASSLGGTRRSGYTF. CDR3 nucleotides: TGTGCCAGCAGCTTGGGAGGGACCCGTCGGAGCGGCTACACCTTC.

The V and J genes are TRBV7-3 and TRBJ2-1, with 7 bases lining up with TRBD2. J was trimmed by 0 bases and V by 4 bases; bases with no gene match: 3. Germline CDR1 reads SGHTA; CDR2 reads FQGTGA. The CDR3 is 15 residues long. The CDR3 nucleotides read TGTGCCAGCAGCTGGCGGGGGAGCTCCTACAATGAGCAGTTCTTC. Protein sequence: CASSWRGSSYNEQFF.